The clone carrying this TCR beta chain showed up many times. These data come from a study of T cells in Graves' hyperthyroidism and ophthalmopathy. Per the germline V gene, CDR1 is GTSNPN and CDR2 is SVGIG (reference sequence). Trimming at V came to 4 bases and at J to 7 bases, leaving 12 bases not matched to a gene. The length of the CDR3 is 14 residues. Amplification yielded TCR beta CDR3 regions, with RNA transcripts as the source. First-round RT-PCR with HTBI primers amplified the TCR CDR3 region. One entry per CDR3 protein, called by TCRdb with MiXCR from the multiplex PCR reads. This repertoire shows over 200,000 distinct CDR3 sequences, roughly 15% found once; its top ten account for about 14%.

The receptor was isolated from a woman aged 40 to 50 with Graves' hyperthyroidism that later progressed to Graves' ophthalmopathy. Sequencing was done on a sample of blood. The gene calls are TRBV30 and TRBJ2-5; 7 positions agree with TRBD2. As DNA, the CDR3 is TGTGCCTGGACCACGGCGGGCGGGAGAGGGACCCAGTACTTC. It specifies CAWTTAGGRGTQYF.